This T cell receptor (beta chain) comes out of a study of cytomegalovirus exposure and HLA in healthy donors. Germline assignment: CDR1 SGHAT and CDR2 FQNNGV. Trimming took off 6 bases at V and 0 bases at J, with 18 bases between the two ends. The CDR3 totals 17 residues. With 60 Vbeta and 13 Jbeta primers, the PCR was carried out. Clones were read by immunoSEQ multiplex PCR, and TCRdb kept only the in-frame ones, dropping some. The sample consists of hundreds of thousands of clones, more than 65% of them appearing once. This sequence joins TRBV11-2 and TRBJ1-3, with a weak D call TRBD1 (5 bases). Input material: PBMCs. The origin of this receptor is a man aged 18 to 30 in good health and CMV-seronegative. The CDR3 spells CASSLRLDDSSGNTIYF. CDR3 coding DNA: TGTGCCAGCAGTTTAAGGTTGGACGACAGCTCTGGAAACACCATATATTTT.